The rows below give T cell receptor beta chains drawn from one sample of a study of CD8+ T cells in alopecia areata. Here immunoSEQ multiplex PCR was the method, and the copy in TCRdb shows in-frame clones only, minus some. The repertoire holds approximately 54,000 clones, with almost 97% as singletons. The sample was CD8+ T cells sorted from blood, taken at week 0. The source of these receptors is a human donor with alopecia areata. Both conserved end residues are part of each CDR3. Each record gives: V gene, CDR3 protein.

>TRBV6-5
CASSYSASDLHEQYF
>TRBV19
CASSIDGIQETQYF
>TRBV15
CATSRVGLGSYEQYF
>TRBV29-1
CSVDRGSTGELFF
>TRBV15
CATSPYPLGNYEQYF
>TRBV7-8
CASSLAVQEQGAKEQYF
>TRBV6-5
CASSYSKSNEQFF
>TRBV19
CASSMGGGPSSTDTQYF
>TRBV7-2
CASRGIPNQPQHF
>TRBV19
CASSVLGSSYNEQFF
>TRBV11-3
CASSDRDTRYEQYF
>TRBV4-3
CASSQATPGMNTEAFF
>TRBV7-2
CASSFAGGGYEQYF
>TRBV7-6
CASSSPLAGTGTEAFF
>TRBV4-3
CASSRRNTGELFF
>TRBV19
CATSFAGRIGNEQFF
>TRBV7-9
CASSLAGDPREQYF
>TRBV5-1
CASSSHPGQADTEAFF
>TRBV27
CASSFSGTANYEQYF
>TRBV5-4
CASSPGTYNEQFF
>TRBV7-9
CASSLGPGKPEGNTIYF
>TRBV5-1
CASSLRRNTGELFF
>TRBV2
CASREGPWESNQPQHF
>TRBV25-1
CASSAGDSSYNEQFF
>TRBV4-1
CASSQDVAGGQPQHF
>TRBV5-5
CASSAGWNTEAFF
>TRBV7-9
CASSPPSYNEQFF
>TRBV7-8
CASSLTGRNTGELFF
>TRBV7-9
CASSSNPGGSSYNEQFF
>TRBV29-1
CSVGLRGDEQFF
>TRBV7-6
CASSPTSGGVSGANVLTF
>TRBV19
CASSIAGRTYEQYF
>TRBV7-9
CASSFQGEQFF
>TRBV5-4
CASSLVWGSGANVLTF
>TRBV4-2
CASSQDMAGSNQPQHF
>TRBV25-1
CASKGRSSYNEQFF
>TRBV6-5
CASSYSGSTEAFF
>TRBV28
CASSSDSYTGELFF
>TRBV21-1
CASSKVRRQGGYEQYF
>TRBV7-8
CASSLLRTSTDTQYF
>TRBV7-9
CASSFSGEQFF
>TRBV7-9
CASRRDTQYF
>TRBV28
CASSLYRVRTEAFF
>TRBV5-1
CASSLQGFYNEQFF
>TRBV7-2
CASSPWGAQSTDTQYF
>TRBV13
CASSRKQGYEQYF
>TRBV4-3
CASSPGTGYEQFF
>TRBV6-5
CASSYSIQGAGGYTF